The 5 T cell receptor beta chains given below trace back to one sample, sequenced in a study of blood T cell repertoires in COVID-19. Profiling relied on immunoSEQ multiplex PCR, and the TCRdb table lists in-frame clones only, not all of them. Among about 120,000 clones listed, roughly four fifths were seen once. Input material: peripheral blood. The source of these receptors is a human donor in a cohort sampled during active COVID-19.

This clone was recorded a few times. This chain uses TRBV6-2 or TRBV6-3 with TRBJ2-1; 7 nucleotides align to TRBD1. Trimming at V came to 5 bases and at J to 3 bases, leaving 4 bases not matched to a gene. This CDR3 is 14 amino acids long. The germline CDR1 and CDR2 sequences are MNHEY and SVGEGT. CDR3 bases: TGTGCCAGCAGTGGGACAGTTTTCTACAATGAGCAGTTCTTC. Translation gives CASSGTVFYNEQFF.

The chain links TRBV1 to TRBJ2-5; TRBD2, the D gene given by the table, was not confirmed from the DNA. TRBV1 is termed a pseudogene. The CDR3 runs to 15 residues. CDR3 region: CTSSQPAGGPETQYF. Written as DNA, the CDR3 is TGCACCAGCAGCCAACCAGCGGGGGGGCCGGAGACCCAGTACTTC.

This clone was detected once. CDR3 in amino acids: CASHADRDPLEETQYF. The DNA for the CDR3 is TGTGCCAGTCACGCGGACAGGGACCCCCTAGAAGAGACCCAGTACTTC. This chain connects TRBV19 to TRBJ2-5; 8 nucleotides agree with TRBD1. CDR1 is LNHDA and CDR2 is SQIVND in the germline V gene (reference sequence). Trimming removed 8 bases from V and 3 bases from J; junction bases left unmatched: 14. The CDR3 runs to 16 residues.

DNA for the CDR3: TGTGCCAGTAGTATGGGGGAGGGCACAGATACGCAGTATTTT. Its protein is CASSMGEGTDTQYF. V usage is TRBV19 and J usage is TRBJ2-3; a possible D gene is TRBD2 (6 bases). The V and J ends lost 3 bases and 1 base respectively, with 8 bases between them. The germline gives CDR1 LNHDA, CDR2 SQIVND (reference sequence). The CDR3 length is 14 residues.

The chain has TRBV7-8 and TRBJ2-5, with 10 bases matching TRBD2. The CDR3 length is 16 residues. Germline CDR1 SGHVS, CDR2 FQNEAQ. J gave up 4 bases and V 3 bases, and 8 bases lay outside the gene matches. The CDR3 coding sequence is TGTGCCAGCAGCTTGGCCGTCGCTAGCGGGGGAGAGACCCAGTACTTC. Protein: CASSLAVASGGETQYF.